The present T cell receptor beta chain was sequenced within a study of T cell responses to AZD1222 COVID-19 vaccine. General study points: Repertoire sampling was restricted to post-peak T cell response timepoints. The study reported that nearly half of spike-specific TCRs target unmutated variant regions. The study identified only a handful of AZD1222 recipients as seropositive at baseline. Females made up more of the donors, who were largely white British, and clonal diversity may have come out too low.

The CDR3 loop spans 15 amino acids. Germline V lookup: CDR1 SGHTS, CDR2 YDEGEE. V was trimmed by 0 bases and J by 2 bases, leaving 6 bases between them. The data were produced by immunoSEQ multiplex PCR, yet TCRdb's version contains in-frame clones alone and is incomplete. Seen here are about 100,000 clones, approximately 87% observed once, and the top ten hold around a sixth. With regard to this clone: Antigen unknown.

This chain joins TRBV5-8 and TRBJ2-6, with D possibly matching TRBD2 (5 bases). The material was peripheral blood, obtained on day 0 of AZD1222 vaccination. The clonotype originates from an adult in good health. The CDR3 here is CASSLDGAGANVLTF. The CDR3 region has the DNA TGTGCCAGCAGCTTGGACGGGGCTGGGGCCAACGTCCTGACTTTC.